The clone carrying this TCR beta chain has at least ten counts. Its antigen is still unknown. MiXCR, applied by TCRdb to the reads, yields one record per CDR3 protein. Of roughly 150,000 distinct CDR3 sequences listed, around 22% are singletons. The entry originates in a study of T cell repertoires in cytomegalovirus infection. In the study overall: CMV infection plus the matching HLA type was flagged by public TCR beta signatures. Study results and caveats: HLA-C-restricted CMV-specific TCR beta clonotypes were dominant in the ex vivo response. Summed public TCR beta family frequency identified CMV carriers bearing the relevant HLA.

The sequence was collected from a human donor in good health (CMV status not recorded). Some clones in this sample may be carry-over from other donors' samples. The material sequenced was PBMCs.

The CDR3 reads CASSLGPGQGIGYEQYF. The CDR3 DNA reads as TGTGCCAGCAGCTTAGGCCCCGGACAGGGGATCGGCTACGAGCAGTACTTC. The chain carries TRBV7-2 and TRBJ2-7; 9 bases line up with TRBD1. CDR1 and CDR2 (germline): SGHTA, FQGNSA. This CDR3 region has 17 residues. The V segment lost 1 base and the J segment 3 bases; nucleotides outside the gene matches: 10.